This T cell receptor (beta chain) was profiled in a study of CD8+CD57+ T cells in acquired aplastic anemia. This clonotype appeared a few times. Its matching antigen is unknown. Findings of the study overall: Researchers reported that CD8+ Simpson's diversity was not significantly different in patients versus controls. The study identified roughly 29 CD8+ CDR3 sequences shared by patients and controls.

It was genomic DNA that served as the template for profiling TCR beta VDJ and CDR3. TCRdb called the reads again in MiXCR, with one record for every CDR3 protein. The sample carries hundreds of thousands of distinct CDR3 sequences, 56% recorded once. By flow cytometry, patients selected for sequencing had shown an expansion of CD8+CD57+ cells. Patients were therapy-naive when their blood was sampled. Trimming shortened V by 6 bases and J by 8 bases, and 13 bases separated the two germline ends. The CDR3 loop spans 12 amino acids. CDR1 is SGHTA and CDR2 is FQGTGA in the germline V gene. The receptor comes from a human donor with aplastic anemia. Sequencing was done on a sample of sorted CD4+, CD8+, or CD8+CD57+ T cells (not recorded which) from PBMCs. This chain links TRBV7-3 with TRBJ1-1; no clear D gene. The CDR3 sequence is CASRQPNGEAFF. In DNA, the CDR3 is TGTGCCAGCAGGCAACCTAACGGGGAAGCTTTCTTT.